These T cell receptor beta chains were read from a single sample in a study of blood T cell repertoires in COVID-19. Generated by immunoSEQ multiplex PCR, the TCRdb table keeps only in-frame clones and is missing some. In the table there are about 40,000 clones, around 87% of which are singletons. Input material: peripheral blood. The receptors stem from a woman over 75 with active COVID-19. Each CDR3 is given without its conserved first and last residue.

V gene,CDR3 length,J gene,CDR3 protein
TRBV5-1,10,TRBJ1-1,ASSDGGTEAF
TRBV28,11,TRBJ1-5,ATMADSNQPQH
TRBV5-1,16,TRBJ1-2,ASSRWGTGGEGIYGYT
TRBV6-1,13,TRBJ2-3,ASSEIGGGTDTQY
TRBV24-1,15,TRBJ2-1,ATSDPGGMEMANEQF
TRBV10-3,14,TRBJ1-1,AISDTLGTGGAQAF
TRBV4-3,11,TRBJ1-2,ASSREGNYGYT
TRBV18,14,TRBJ2-7,ASSPYPWRGDHEQY
TRBV5-1,12,TRBJ2-5,ASSPLSDQETQY
TRBV25-1,14,TRBJ1-1,ASSERQGVRGTEAF
TRBV5-1,12,TRBJ1-3,ASRPDLSGNTIY
TRBV5-5,13,TRBJ1-6,ASSLVQGAISPLH
TRBV7-9,10,TRBJ1-2,ASSFGNYGYT
TRBV2,11,TRBJ2-2,ASKLQGIGELF
TRBV27,12,TRBJ1-6,ASSPSGQPKTLH
TRBV6-2/TRBV6-3,11,TRBJ1-2,ASSQTGNYGYT
TRBV7-8,14,TRBJ2-1,ASSLAGRGLNNEQF
TRBV18,13,TRBJ2-5,ASSPPTGLGETQY
TRBV30,12,TRBJ2-3,AYDSRMGTDTQY
TRBV11-2,13,TRBJ1-1,ASSTGLRMNTEAF
TRBV10-1,14,TRBJ2-1,ASSDGLAGGRNEQF
TRBV6-5,11,TRBJ2-7,ASRLTRVDEQY
TRBV7-2,12,TRBJ1-4,ASSWVRGDEKLF
TRBV6-6,13,TRBJ2-3,ASSRGLAGTDTQY
TRBV4-3,11,TRBJ1-2,ASSPRGNYGYT
TRBV7-8,11,TRBJ2-5,ASSPLPRETQY
TRBV19,13,TRBJ2-7,ASSIQAGGRYEQY
TRBV18,13,TRBJ2-1,ASSQRTGGRNEQF
TRBV5-4,11,TRBJ2-7,ASTRQGFHEQY
TRBV28,13,TRBJ2-7,ASSSSGTPAYEQY
TRBV7-3,11,TRBJ1-5,ASSSRAGQPQH
TRBV27,11,TRBJ2-1,ASGASPGSEQF
TRBV7-3,11,TRBJ2-3,ASSPGTSGVKD
TRBV19,12,TRBJ2-7,ASTRTGTSYEQY
TRBV7-2,12,TRBJ2-7,ASSLASNSYEQY
TRBV5-6,13,TRBJ2-7,ASSLTDKGWYEQY
TRBV4-3,15,TRBJ1-4,ASSQDWDYRGNEKLF
TRBV5-5,15,TRBJ2-1,ASSPLAGGPADNEQF
TRBV6-5,13,TRBJ2-6,ASSSRDSGANVLT
TRBV30,13,TRBJ2-5,AWSVKRTVQETQY
TRBV9,10,TRBJ2-7,ASSGDSYEQY
TRBV28,12,TRBJ2-7,ARSPGQGSHEQY
TRBV2,11,TRBJ2-5,AKGQTYQETQY
TRBV3-1/TRBV3-2,16,TRBJ2-2,ASRARTGWRSNTGELF
TRBV5-1,13,TRBJ2-6,ASSLDGTGANVLT
TRBV19,14,TRBJ1-5,ASSIEHGRMNQPQH
TRBV5-1,12,TRBJ1-6,ASSLTGITSPLH
TRBV29-1,11,TRBJ2-5,SVSPTGKETQY